Following are 12 T cell receptor beta chains from one sample sequenced in a study of cytomegalovirus exposure and HLA in healthy donors. 60 Vbeta and 13 Jbeta primers were used in PCR. Sequencing used immunoSEQ multiplex PCR; TCRdb keeps in-frame clones, though not all of them. This sample has about 170,000 clones, with 75% to 90% found just once. Sequencing used PBMCs. These TCRs come from a woman between 50 and 59 years old in good health and CMV-seropositive.

V gene TRBV7-2 combines with J gene TRBJ2-7; 14 nucleotides agree with TRBD2. There are 18 residues in the CDR3. The germline CDR1 and CDR2 sequences are SGHTA and FQGNSA. The ends lost 4 bases at V and 4 bases at J; junction bases unmatched: 12. The CDR3 DNA is TGTGCCAGCAGCTCCTCGACACCGGGACTAGCGGGAGTATACGAGCAGTACTTC. Its protein is CASSSSTPGLAGVYEQYF.

A remark on this clone: The junction departs from the called germline gene at one end, perhaps through a read error. The V and J genes are TRBV4-1 and TRBJ1-1, with 7 bases matching TRBD1. Looked up from germline, CDR1 is MGHRA and CDR2 is YSYEKL. The CDR3 has 15 amino acids. CDR3 sequence: CTSSQGRQGNTEAFF. CDR3 sequence (DNA): TGCACCAGCAGCCAAGGACGACAGGGAAACACTGAAGCTTTCTTT.

The genes are TRBV6-4 and TRBJ2-7; D is perhaps TRBD2 (6 bases). V dropped 3 bases and J dropped 3 bases, with 9 bases sitting between them. Germline loops: CDR1 MRHNA, CDR2 SNTAGT. There are 13 residues in the CDR3. The CDR3 coding sequence is TGTGCCAGCAGTGATCGGGGGAACTACGAGCAGTACTTC. Its protein is CASSDRGNYEQYF.

This clone has only a few counts. This chain connects TRBV27 to TRBJ1-4, with 11 bases that match TRBD1. CDR1 is MNHEY, CDR2 SMNVEV, per germline (reference sequence). Germline trimming cut 8 bases from V and 8 bases from J; bases unmatched to any gene: 7. This CDR3 is built from 14 residues. For the CDR3, the DNA is TGTGCCAGCGGCCGGGGACAGGGGGTCGAAAAACTGTTTTTT. It yields the protein CASGRGQGVEKLFF.

The chain couples TRBV29-1 to TRBJ2-7; D is unclear. This CDR3 contains 13 residues. CDR1 SQVTM and CDR2 ANQGSEA come from the germline V gene. V was pared by 5 bases and J by 0 bases, with 11 bases between. The CDR3 coding sequence is TGCAGCGTTATTTTTTCCCTCTCCTACGAGCAGTACTTC. Its protein product is CSVIFSLSYEQYF.

The rearrangement uses TRBV5-4 and TRBJ2-1, with a possible D match to TRBD2 (6 bases). CDR3 length: 15 amino acids. Germline CDR1 is SGHNT and CDR2 is YYREEE (reference sequence). Trimming shortened V by 0 bases and J by 5 bases, and 12 bases separated the two germline ends. CDR3 in amino acids: CASSLDSGTHNEQFF. In DNA, the CDR3 is TGTGCCAGCAGCTTGGATAGCGGAACCCACAATGAGCAGTTCTTC.

This clone was recorded only once. In nucleotides, the CDR3 is TGTGCCAGCAGCGTAGGGGGACAGGGGTCCTATAATTCACCCCTCCACTTT. It translates to CASSVGGQGSYNSPLHF. This chain connects TRBV9 to TRBJ1-6; 10 bases line up with TRBD1. Germline-derived CDR1 and CDR2 are SGDLS and YYNGEE. The CDR3 consists of 17 residues. V gave up 0 bases and J gave up 1 base; unmatched junction bases: 1.

The rearrangement uses TRBV7-3 and TRBJ1-2; 8 bases line up with TRBD1. The CDR3 is 15 amino acids. The germline gives CDR1 SGHTA, CDR2 FQGTGA. Unmatched junction bases numbered 4, after V lost 2 bases and J lost 2 bases. This chain's CDR3 is CASSLSGQANYGYTF. For the CDR3, the DNA is TGTGCCAGCAGCTTATCGGGACAGGCCAACTATGGCTACACCTTC.

The genes are TRBV18 and TRBJ2-7; TRBD2 is a possible D gene (6 bases). V was cut by 3 bases and J by 9 bases, with 12 bases left in between. Germline-derived CDR1 and CDR2 are KGHSH and LQKENI. The CDR3 sequence is 12 residues long. The CDR3 bases are TGTGCCAGCTCACCGGGGCAGGAGGGGCAGTACTTC. It yields the protein CASSPGQEGQYF.

V usage is TRBV6-1 and J usage is TRBJ1-1; D is unresolved. Germline V gene data show CDR1 as MNHNS and CDR2 as SASEGT. V dropped 1 base and J dropped 1 base, with 7 bases sitting between them. The CDR3 is made up of 14 amino acids. In DNA, the CDR3 is TGTGCCAGCAGTGAAGTTCCAGGGAACACTGAAGCTTTCTTT. Amino acids: CASSEVPGNTEAFF.

The chain joins TRBV7-2 to TRBJ2-3; 8 bases line up with TRBD2. J was trimmed by 6 bases and V by 5 bases; bases with no gene match: 10. Per the germline V gene, CDR1 is SGHTA and CDR2 is FQGNSA. CDR3 length: 15 residues. The CDR3 DNA reads as TGTGCCAGCAGCCATCTAGCGGGCTATTTTGATACGCAGTATTTT. It translates to CASSHLAGYFDTQYF.

The chain joins TRBV5-1 to TRBJ2-3, with 10 bases matching TRBD1. With V trimmed by 3 bases and J by 1 base, 2 bases remained unmatched. CDR3 size: 15 residues. CDR1 is SGHRS and CDR2 is YFSETQ in the germline V gene. In DNA form, the CDR3 reads TGCGCCAGCAGCTCCGGGACAGGGGGCACAGATACGCAGTATTTT. Translating gives CASSSGTGGTDTQYF.